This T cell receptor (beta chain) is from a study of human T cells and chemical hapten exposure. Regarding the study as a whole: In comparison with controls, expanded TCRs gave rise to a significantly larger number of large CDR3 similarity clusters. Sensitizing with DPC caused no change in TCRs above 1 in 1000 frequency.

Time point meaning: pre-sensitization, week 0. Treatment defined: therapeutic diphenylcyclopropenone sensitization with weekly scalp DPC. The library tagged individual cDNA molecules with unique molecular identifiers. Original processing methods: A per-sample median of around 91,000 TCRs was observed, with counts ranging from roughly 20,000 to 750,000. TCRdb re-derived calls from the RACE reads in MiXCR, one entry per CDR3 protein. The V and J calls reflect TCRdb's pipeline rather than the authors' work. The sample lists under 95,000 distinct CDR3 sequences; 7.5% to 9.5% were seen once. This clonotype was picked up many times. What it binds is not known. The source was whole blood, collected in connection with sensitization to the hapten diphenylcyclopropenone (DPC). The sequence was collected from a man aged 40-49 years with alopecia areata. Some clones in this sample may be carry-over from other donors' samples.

DNA for the CDR3: TGCGCCAGCAGCGGGACTAGCAACCAAGAGACCCAGTACTTC. Its protein is CASSGTSNQETQYF. The chain carries TRBV5-1 and TRBJ2-5; TRBD2 agrees at 9 bases. The CDR3 totals 14 residues. Germline CDR1 and CDR2: SGHRS and YFSETQ. The V and J ends lost 4 bases and 0 bases, in that order; junction bases with no gene match: 1.